These 18 T cell receptor beta chains were all obtained from the same sample, sequenced in a study of STAT3 mutations in large granular lymphocyte leukemia. Regarding the study as a whole: Every T-cell large granular lymphocyte leukemia patient had at least one immunodominant TCR beta clonotype.

These receptors are not linked to any known antigen. The table came from immunoSEQ multiplex PCR; TCRdb's copy has only in-frame clones and leaves some out. The sample carries about 42,000 clones, roughly 81% recorded once. Sample: PBMCs. These receptor sequences come from a human donor with T large granular lymphocyte leukemia. Some clones in this sample may be carry-over from other donors' samples.

This chain connects TRBV11-2 to TRBJ2-2, with TRBD2 matching 8 bases. Germline V gene data show CDR1 as SGHAT and CDR2 as FQNNGV. The V gene end was trimmed by 3 bases and the J gene end by 1 base; junction bases not matched to a gene: 7. The CDR3 consists of 17 residues. The CDR3: CASSFPSGGMNTGELFF. CDR3 nucleotide sequence: TGTGCCAGCAGCTTCCCCTCGGGGGGGATGAACACCGGGGAGCTGTTTTTT.

The V gene is TRBV18, the J gene TRBJ1-5, with D tentatively TRBD1 (5 bases). Germline loops: CDR1 KGHSH, CDR2 LQKENI. Deletions cut 5 bases from V and 1 base from J, with 6 bases between. This CDR3 has 13 residues. The CDR3 reads CASSGDSNQPQHF. The CDR3 DNA reads TGTGCCAGCTCAGGGGACAGCAATCAGCCCCAGCATTTT.

The chain recombines TRBV6-6 with TRBJ2-6; D gene ambiguous. Germline assignment: CDR1 MNHNY and CDR2 SVGAGI (reference sequence). V dropped 5 bases and J dropped 0 bases, with 8 bases sitting between them. This CDR3 is built from 15 residues. The CDR3 DNA reads as TGTGCCAGCAGTCTCCGGACCTCTGGGGCCAACGTCCTGACTTTC. Amino acids: CASSLRTSGANVLTF.

The rearrangement joins TRBV10-3 to TRBJ2-2; the D gene is possibly TRBD1 (6 bases). The CDR3 is 16 amino acids. The V gene lost 5 bases and the J gene lost 4 bases, with 17 bases spanning the gap. CDR1 and CDR2 from the germline V gene are ENHRY and SYGVKD. In DNA, the CDR3 is TGTGCCATCAGTTTAAACCGGGACAAGTTCACCGGGGAGCTGTTTTTT. Its translation: CAISLNRDKFTGELFF.

J is TRBJ1-1 and V is TRBV29-1, with D hard to call. Trimming shortened V by 4 bases and J by 0 bases, and 9 bases separated the two germline ends. Germline V CDR1 and CDR2: SQVTM, ANQGSEA. This CDR3 region has 13 residues. CDR3: CSVARLMNTEAFF. The CDR3 nucleotides are TGCAGCGTTGCCAGGCTAATGAACACTGAAGCTTTCTTT.

The rearrangement joins TRBV27 to TRBJ2-7; TRBD1 matches at 9 bases. With 6 bases clipped from V and 5 bases from J, the junction kept 8 bases outside the gene matches. The CDR3 spans 14 residues. The germline CDR1 and CDR2 sequences are MNHEY and SMNVEV (reference sequence). This CDR3 is CASSPSDRGNEQYV. DNA of the CDR3: TGTGCCAGCAGCCCCTCGGACAGGGGAAACGAGCAGTACGTC.

This clone was seen a single time. V is TRBV10-3 and J is TRBJ1-6; D may be TRBD1 (5 bases). V was pared by 6 bases and J by 2 bases, with 8 bases between. The CDR3 spans 14 residues. The germline V gene encodes CDR1 ENHRY and CDR2 SYGVKD. CDR3 sequence reads: CAISQGAYNSPLHF. The CDR3 nucleotides read TGTGCCATCAGCCAGGGTGCCTATAATTCACCCCTCCACTTT.

This chain connects TRBV7-2 to TRBJ2-1; tentative D call: TRBD2 (5 bases). Germline V gives CDR1 SGHTA, CDR2 FQGNSA. Trimming removed 5 bases from V and 4 bases from J, with 6 bases in between. The CDR3 sequence is 12 residues long. The CDR3 DNA follows: TGTGCCAGCAGCCGCGGGTACAATGAGCAGTTCTTC. Translating it yields CASSRGYNEQFF.

The J gene is TRBJ1-2, the V gene TRBV5-1, with 7 bases that match TRBD1. Germline-derived CDR1 and CDR2 are SGHRS and YFSETQ. The CDR3 loop spans 14 amino acids. After removal of 2 bases from V and 6 bases from J, the junction contained 7 bases not matched to a gene. The CDR3 spells CASSFRQGSDGYTF. The CDR3, as DNA: TGCGCCAGCAGCTTTAGACAGGGTTCGGATGGCTACACCTTC.

This chain links TRBV2 with TRBJ2-7, with 11 bases matching TRBD1. The CDR3 runs to 13 residues. Trimming cost V 4 bases and J 5 bases; bases outside gene matches: 1. Germline lookup yields CDR1 SNHLY and CDR2 FYNNEI. The CDR3 sequence is CASSGTGGHEQYF. The CDR3 DNA follows: TGTGCCAGCAGTGGGACAGGGGGCCACGAGCAGTACTTC.

V and J are TRBV7-2 and TRBJ1-3; D is ambiguous. Germline values: CDR1 SGHTA, CDR2 FQGNSA. The CDR3 extends over 15 amino acids. Trimming stripped 1 base from V and 0 bases from J, with 7 bases between. DNA for the CDR3: TGTGCCAGCAGCTTAGTCTCTATCTCTGGAAACACCATATATTTT. The encoded protein is CASSLVSISGNTIYF. The variable domain in full, with the rest retrieved from reference TRBV7-2 and TRBJ1-3, is GAGVSQSPSNKVTEKGKDVELRCDPISGHTALYWYRQSLGQGLEFLIYFQGNSAPDKSGLPSDRFSAERTGGSVSTLTIQRTQQEDSAVYLCASSLVSISGNTIYFGEGSWLTVV.

J is TRBJ1-1 and V is TRBV28; a possible D gene is TRBD1 (6 bases). Deletions cut 5 bases from V and 8 bases from J, with 15 bases between. This CDR3 comprises 13 residues. CDR1 is MDHEN, CDR2 SYDVKM, per germline. In DNA, the CDR3 is TGTGCCAGCAGTCTACAGGGACTGGCCGAAGCTTTCTTT. Translating it yields CASSLQGLAEAFF.

The rearrangement uses TRBV29-1 and TRBJ1-2; D may be TRBD1 (5 bases). V was pared by 2 bases and J by 2 bases, with 12 bases between. Germline assignment: CDR1 SQVTM and CDR2 ANQGSEA. There are 14 residues in the CDR3. The CDR3 is CSVEPGTSNYGYTF. In DNA form, the CDR3 reads TGCAGCGTTGAACCCGGGACTTCAAACTATGGCTACACCTTC.

This chain links TRBV4-1 with TRBJ2-4; either TRBD1 or TRBD2 may fit D (6 bases each). Per the germline V gene, CDR1 is MGHRA and CDR2 is YSYEKL. CDR3 size: 16 residues. The V end was cut by 5 bases, the J end by 9 bases, with 23 bases between. CDR3 DNA sequence: TGCGCCAGCAGCTCTATCAGGGGCGGGGAAGGAGGCATTCAGTACTTC. Protein sequence: CASSSIRGGEGGIQYF.

The rearrangement links TRBV4-3 to TRBJ2-3; D unclear. From germline, CDR1 is LGHNA and CDR2 YSLEER. This CDR3 spans 14 amino acids. V was pared by 4 bases and J by 4 bases, with 12 bases between. The DNA for the CDR3 is TGCGCCAGCAGCCCAGGTACCGTCCCAGATACGCAGTATTTT. Amino acid sequence: CASSPGTVPDTQYF.

The chain employs TRBV5-1 and TRBJ2-7; the D gene is possibly TRBD1 (6 bases). The germline gives CDR1 SGHRS, CDR2 YFSETQ. Trimming shortened V by 4 bases and J by 1 base, and 12 bases separated the two germline ends. This CDR3 comprises 14 residues. The DNA of the CDR3 is TGCGCCAGCAGCAGAAACAGGGATTCCTACGAGCAGTACTTC. It encodes CASSRNRDSYEQYF.

The chain recombines TRBV7-2 with TRBJ2-7; D gene uncertain. V was trimmed by 9 bases and J by 0 bases, leaving 12 bases between them. The CDR3 has 13 residues. Germline loops: CDR1 SGHTA, CDR2 FQGNSA. In DNA form, the CDR3 reads TGTGCCAGTCGGACGGCGAGCTCCTACGAGCAGTACTTC. Translating it yields CASRTASSYEQYF.

The rearrangement uses TRBV9 and TRBJ2-5; 12 nucleotides match TRBD2. The germline CDR1 and CDR2 sequences are SGDLS and YYNGEE. V was pared by 0 bases and J by 3 bases, with 6 bases of the junction left unmatched. The CDR3 is 17 amino acids. Here the CDR3 reads CASSVGSSGGAKETQYF. In DNA, the CDR3 is TGTGCCAGCAGCGTAGGATCTAGCGGGGGGGCGAAAGAGACCCAGTACTTC.